Below, 30 T cell receptor beta chains from the same sample are listed, as sequenced in a study of blood T cell repertoires in COVID-19. Produced via immunoSEQ multiplex PCR; TCRdb's table is partial and in-frame only. The data contain some 45,000 clones, roughly four fifths of them seen just once; the ten biggest clones take up 8.8%. Material: peripheral blood. Source of these receptors: a man between 60 and 75 years old with acute or convalescent COVID-19.

V gene TRBV3-1 (or the pseudogene TRBV3-2) combines with J gene TRBJ2-1, with 10 nucleotides matching TRBD1. The junction had 9 bases not matched to a gene; V was cut back by 2 bases and J by 5 bases. CDR1 LGHDT and CDR2 YNNKEL come from the germline V gene (reference sequence). The CDR3 covers 17 residues. CDR3 DNA sequence: TGTGCCAGCAGCCAATTGGCGGGGACAGGGGAGGACAATGAGCAGTTCTTC. As protein: CASSQLAGTGEDNEQFF.

V is TRBV6-5 and J is TRBJ1-1; no clear D gene. Germline V gene data show CDR1 as MNHEY and CDR2 as SVGAGI. CDR3 length: 14 amino acids. V lost 2 bases and J 3 bases, leaving 10 bases between the germline ends. CDR3 nucleotides: TGTGCCAGCAGTTACAGGGTCGGGGACACTGAAGCTTTCTTT. It codes for CASSYRVGDTEAFF.

The chain links TRBV18 to TRBJ1-2; 10 bases are shared with TRBD1. The CDR3 covers 14 residues. CDR1 is KGHSH and CDR2 is LQKENI in the germline V gene. Trimming removed 1 base from V and 4 bases from J; junction bases left unmatched: 0. The CDR3 loop reads CASSPRDRGYGYTF. CDR3 sequence (DNA): TGTGCCAGCTCACCACGGGACAGGGGCTATGGCTACACCTTC.

V gene TRBV25-1 combines with J gene TRBJ2-3; 9 bases match TRBD1. This CDR3 spans 15 amino acids. CDR1 is MGHDK and CDR2 is SYGVNS in the germline V gene. The ends lost 0 bases at V and 4 bases at J; junction bases unmatched: 2. For the CDR3, the DNA is TGTGCCAGCAGTGAATACGACAGGGGGGCAGATACGCAGTATTTT. As protein: CASSEYDRGADTQYF.

J is TRBJ1-4 and V is TRBV7-3; 12 bases line up with TRBD1. CDR1 is SGHTA, CDR2 FQGTGA, per germline. The ends lost 5 bases at V and 7 bases at J; junction bases unmatched: 14. The CDR3 consists of 18 residues. DNA of the CDR3: TGTGCCAGCAGCGACCGGGACAGGGGGCGCCCGGCTTTTGAAAAACTGTTTTTT. This codes for CASSDRDRGRPAFEKLFF.

The chain uses TRBV12-3 or TRBV12-4 and TRBJ2-7; tentative D call: TRBD1 (5 bases). Trimming took 3 bases from V and 6 from J, leaving 9 bases between them. The length of the CDR3 is 12 residues. The CDR3, as DNA: TGTGCCAGCAGTTTGGAAGGGGTCGAGCAGTACTTC. Its protein is CASSLEGVEQYF.

The chain couples TRBV5-6 to TRBJ2-7, with D possibly being TRBD1 (6 bases). V was pared by 4 bases and J by 3 bases, with 11 bases between. Germline CDR1 and CDR2: SGHDT and YYEEEE. The CDR3 spans 13 residues. The CDR3 loop is CASSVGQYYEQYF. CDR3 DNA sequence: TGTGCCAGCAGCGTGGGACAATACTACGAGCAGTACTTC.

This clone was observed once. The chain carries TRBV2 and TRBJ1-4, with D perhaps TRBD1 (6 bases). Looked up from germline, CDR1 is SNHLY and CDR2 is FYNNEI. V was shortened by 1 base and J by 6 bases, with 12 bases between the two germline ends. The CDR3 is 15 residues long. Here the CDR3 reads CASSEEVGGHEKLFF. CDR3 in DNA: TGTGCCAGCAGTGAAGAAGTCGGGGGGCATGAAAAACTGTTTTTT.

This chain connects TRBV2 to TRBJ2-4; 7 bases match TRBD2. CDR3 length: 11 amino acids. Germline values: CDR1 SNHLY, CDR2 FYNNEI. V was pared by 10 bases and J by 5 bases, with 2 bases of the junction left unmatched. CDR3 protein: CATRGENIQYF. The CDR3 DNA reads TGTGCCACCCGGGGGGAAAACATTCAGTACTTC. Drawing the rest from reference TRBV2 and TRBJ2-4, the complete variable domain is EPEVTQTPSHQVTQMGQEVILRCVPISNHLYFYWYRQILGQKVEFLVSFYNNEISEKSEIFDDQFSVERPDGSNFTLKIRSTKLEDSAMYFCATRGENIQYFGAGTRLSVL.

The rearrangement joins TRBV27 to TRBJ2-7; 8 bases are shared with TRBD1. Trimming cost V 4 bases and J 3 bases; bases outside gene matches: 11. The CDR3 length is 16 residues. Germline V CDR1 and CDR2: MNHEY, SMNVEV (reference sequence). In DNA form, the CDR3 reads TGTGCCAGCAGTTCACTCCAGGGGGCGCAAGTCTACGAGCAGTACTTC. Translated: CASSSLQGAQVYEQYF.

The chain recombines TRBV5-6 with TRBJ2-5, with 9 bases matching TRBD2. This CDR3 is 14 amino acids long. Per germline, CDR1 SGHDT and CDR2 YYEEEE. Trimming cost V 4 bases and J 1 base; bases outside gene matches: 2. Here the CDR3 reads CASSPGLAQETQYF. The CDR3 coding sequence is TGTGCCAGCAGCCCGGGACTAGCCCAAGAGACCCAGTACTTC.

CDR3 nucleotide sequence: TGTGCCAGCTCACCAGGGTCAGGGAACACTGAAGCTTTCTTT. It is translated as CASSPGSGNTEAFF. The chain couples TRBV18 to TRBJ1-1; no definite D call. The V end lost 2 bases, the J end lost 1 base, and 8 bases lay between the germline ends. This CDR3 contains 14 residues. Germline CDR1 KGHSH, CDR2 LQKENI.

The V call is TRBV9, the J call TRBJ1-3; the match to TRBD1 covers 10 bases. V shed 3 bases, J shed 0 bases, and the junction held 3 bases outside the gene matches. Germline CDR1 reads SGDLS; CDR2 reads YYNGEE. The CDR3 is 16 amino acids. The CDR3 sequence is CASSGTGGFSGNTIYF. The CDR3 nucleotides are TGTGCCAGCAGCGGGACAGGGGGATTCTCTGGAAACACCATATATTTT. The full variable domain, rest sourced from reference TRBV9 and TRBJ1-3, is DSGVTQTPKHLITATGQRVTLRCSPRSGDLSVYWYQQSLDQGLQFLIQYYNGEERAKGNILERFSAQQFPDLHSELNLSSLELGDSALYFCASSGTGGFSGNTIYFGEGSWLTVV.

J is TRBJ2-7 and V is TRBV4-1; 12 bases are a match to TRBD1. V was clipped by 4 bases and J by 5 bases; unmatched bases: 6. Germline CDR1 and CDR2: MGHRA and YSYEKL. The CDR3 runs to 15 residues. The CDR3 loop is CASSPAGTGGHEQYF. The CDR3 nucleotides are TGCGCCAGCAGCCCGGCCGGGACAGGGGGCCACGAGCAGTACTTC.

The chain links TRBV6-5 to TRBJ2-2; 8 bases fit TRBD1. The ends lost 6 bases at V and 4 bases at J; junction bases unmatched: 7. Germline CDR1 MNHEY, CDR2 SVGAGI. CDR3 length equals 15 residues. The CDR3 bases are TGTGCCAGCAGACTACAGGGGGTTGGCACCGGGGAGCTGTTTTTT. This encodes CASRLQGVGTGELFF.

This chain connects TRBV6-6 to TRBJ2-2; the D is unclear. Germline V lookup: CDR1 MNHNY, CDR2 SVGAGI (reference sequence). CDR3 length: 15 residues. Trimming stripped 7 bases from V and 0 bases from J, with 12 bases between. This chain's CDR3 is CASTRVETNTGELFF. CDR3 coding DNA: TGTGCCAGCACACGGGTCGAGACGAACACCGGGGAGCTGTTTTTT.

The J gene is TRBJ1-1, the V gene TRBV7-2; D remains unclear. Germline V lookup: CDR1 SGHTA, CDR2 FQGNSA. The CDR3 runs 14 residues. V lost 5 bases to trimming and J lost 4 bases, with 14 bases between them. CDR3 sequence: CASSPSGYITEAFF. CDR3 nucleotides: TGTGCCAGCAGCCCAAGCGGGTATATCACTGAAGCTTTCTTT. The full variable domain, its missing parts supplied by reference TRBV7-2 and TRBJ1-1, is GAGVSQSPSNKVTEKGKDVELRCDPISGHTALYWYRQSLGQGLEFLIYFQGNSAPDKSGLPSDRFSAERTGGSVSTLTIQRTQQEDSAVYLCASSPSGYITEAFFGQGTRLTVV.

The rearrangement joins TRBV7-8 to TRBJ2-7, with 10 positions matching TRBD1. The trim removed 2 bases at V and 3 bases at J, leaving 4 bases unmatched. The CDR3 contains 15 residues. The V gene's germline CDR1 is SGHVS and CDR2 FQNEAQ. Here the CDR3 reads CASSLIWTGGYEQYF. In DNA, the CDR3 is TGTGCCAGCAGCTTAATATGGACAGGGGGCTACGAGCAGTACTTC. The full variable domain, in which reference TRBV7-8 and TRBJ2-7 provide the parts outside the CDR3, is GAGVSQSPRYKVAKRGQDVALRCDPISGHVSLFWYQQALGQGPEFLTYFQNEAQLDKSGLPSDRFFAERPEGSVSTLKIQRTQQEDSAVYLCASSLIWTGGYEQYFGPGTRLTVT.

The chain is built from TRBV11-1 and TRBJ2-3, with 8 bases matching TRBD2. There are 16 residues in the CDR3. Trimming took 1 base from V and 0 from J; bases not matched to a gene: 3. Germline-derived CDR1 and CDR2 are SGHAT and FQDESV (reference sequence). CDR3 sequence: CASSLGRGVSTDTQYF. In DNA form, the CDR3 reads TGTGCCAGCAGCTTAGGGCGGGGGGTTAGCACAGATACGCAGTATTTT.

The chain recombines TRBV5-5 with TRBJ1-2, with D hard to call. This CDR3 is built from 16 residues. Germline V gene data show CDR1 as SGHKS and CDR2 as YYEKEE (reference sequence). Trimming stripped 2 bases from V and 2 bases from J, with 16 bases between. CDR3: CASSFDVEQSNYGYTF. The CDR3 DNA reads as TGTGCCAGCAGCTTTGACGTGGAACAGTCCAACTATGGCTACACCTTC.

This clone was seen a handful of times. The V gene is TRBV4-1, the J gene TRBJ2-2; 12 positions agree with TRBD1. The CDR3 has 16 amino acids. Germline V gene lookup returns CDR1 MGHRA and CDR2 YSYEKL. V was pared by 4 bases and J by 3 bases, with 3 bases of the junction left unmatched. The CDR3 is CASSRGTGGDTGELFF. The CDR3 nucleotides are TGCGCCAGCAGCCGAGGGACAGGGGGCGACACCGGGGAGCTGTTTTTT.

The chain uses TRBV7-9 and TRBJ1-4, with D unresolved. CDR1 is SEHNR, CDR2 FQNEAQ, per germline (reference sequence). The V end lost 0 bases, the J end lost 0 bases, and 8 bases lay between the germline ends. The CDR3 totals 16 residues. For the CDR3, the DNA is TGTGCCAGCAGCTTAGCGCTCGGGGCAACTAATGAAAAACTGTTTTTT. It is translated as CASSLALGATNEKLFF.

The V gene is TRBV6-5, the J gene TRBJ1-2; a possible D gene is TRBD1 (6 bases). The germline V gene encodes CDR1 MNHEY and CDR2 SVGAGI. This CDR3 comprises 12 residues. Trimming took 5 bases from V and 8 from J, leaving 12 bases between them. The CDR3 DNA reads TGTGCCAGCAGTCCACAGGGCCCGGGCTACACCTTC. Encoded protein: CASSPQGPGYTF.

This clone was detected once. The chain links TRBV11-2 to TRBJ1-5; 9 nucleotides match TRBD1. Germline lookup yields CDR1 SGHAT and CDR2 FQNNGV. With 4 bases clipped from V and 2 bases from J, the junction kept 3 bases outside the gene matches. The CDR3 spans 15 residues. CDR3 amino acids: CASSSRQGGNQPQHF. DNA of the CDR3: TGTGCCAGCAGCTCCCGACAGGGGGGCAATCAGCCCCAGCATTTT.

J is TRBJ2-5 and V is TRBV5-3, with 9 positions matching TRBD1. TRBV5-3 falls under the ORF class, with uncertain function. This CDR3 has 14 amino acids. Trimming took 4 bases from V and 5 from J; bases not matched to a gene: 6. The CDR3 loop is CARSGDREGETQYF. The CDR3, as DNA: TGTGCCAGAAGCGGGGACAGGGAAGGGGAGACCCAGTACTTC.

The chain recombines TRBV5-1 with TRBJ1-2; D ambiguous. This CDR3 is built from 14 residues. V lost 0 bases and J 4 bases, leaving 10 bases between the germline ends. The V gene's germline CDR1 is SGHRS and CDR2 YFSETQ. The CDR3: CASSLGETTYGYTF. In DNA, the CDR3 is TGCGCCAGCAGCTTGGGTGAGACAACCTATGGCTACACCTTC.

The V call is TRBV11-3, the J call TRBJ2-1, with D possibly TRBD2 on 6 matching bases. The CDR3 runs 13 residues. Looked up from germline, CDR1 is SGHNT and CDR2 is YENEEA. Trimming shortened V by 3 bases and J by 4 bases, and 7 bases separated the two germline ends. CDR3: CASSFSGYNEQFF. The CDR3 region has the DNA TGTGCCAGCAGCTTTAGCGGTTACAATGAGCAGTTCTTC.

The chain recombines TRBV7-2 with TRBJ1-1; 8 nucleotides match TRBD1. J was trimmed by 5 bases and V by 7 bases; bases with no gene match: 9. In germline, CDR1 is SGHTA, CDR2 FQGNSA. The CDR3 runs to 14 residues. CDR3 residues: CASTWGTGRTEAFF. DNA of the CDR3: TGTGCCAGCACCTGGGGGACAGGTAGGACTGAAGCTTTCTTT. The whole variable domain, remainder taken from reference TRBV7-2 and TRBJ1-1, is GAGVSQSPSNKVTEKGKDVELRCDPISGHTALYWYRQSLGQGLEFLIYFQGNSAPDKSGLPSDRFSAERTGGSVSTLTIQRTQQEDSAVYLCASTWGTGRTEAFFGQGTRLTVV.

This CDR3 is CASGLDRGHTGELFF. In DNA form, the CDR3 reads TGTGCTAGTGGTCTGGACAGGGGGCACACCGGGGAGCTGTTTTTT. V is TRBV12-5 and J is TRBJ2-2; 11 bases fit TRBD1. In germline, CDR1 is LGHNT, CDR2 FRNRAP. V shed 5 bases, J shed 3 bases, and the junction held 2 bases outside the gene matches. CDR3 length equals 15 residues.

The V and J genes are TRBV29-1 and TRBJ1-1; 8 bases fit TRBD1. The CDR3 consists of 14 residues. With V trimmed by 4 bases and J by 8 bases, 12 bases remained unmatched. Germline values: CDR1 SQVTM, CDR2 ANQGSEA. CDR3 DNA: TGCAGCGTTGGGGCGACAGGGGCGGGAAGGGAAGCTTTCTTT. It encodes CSVGATGAGREAFF.